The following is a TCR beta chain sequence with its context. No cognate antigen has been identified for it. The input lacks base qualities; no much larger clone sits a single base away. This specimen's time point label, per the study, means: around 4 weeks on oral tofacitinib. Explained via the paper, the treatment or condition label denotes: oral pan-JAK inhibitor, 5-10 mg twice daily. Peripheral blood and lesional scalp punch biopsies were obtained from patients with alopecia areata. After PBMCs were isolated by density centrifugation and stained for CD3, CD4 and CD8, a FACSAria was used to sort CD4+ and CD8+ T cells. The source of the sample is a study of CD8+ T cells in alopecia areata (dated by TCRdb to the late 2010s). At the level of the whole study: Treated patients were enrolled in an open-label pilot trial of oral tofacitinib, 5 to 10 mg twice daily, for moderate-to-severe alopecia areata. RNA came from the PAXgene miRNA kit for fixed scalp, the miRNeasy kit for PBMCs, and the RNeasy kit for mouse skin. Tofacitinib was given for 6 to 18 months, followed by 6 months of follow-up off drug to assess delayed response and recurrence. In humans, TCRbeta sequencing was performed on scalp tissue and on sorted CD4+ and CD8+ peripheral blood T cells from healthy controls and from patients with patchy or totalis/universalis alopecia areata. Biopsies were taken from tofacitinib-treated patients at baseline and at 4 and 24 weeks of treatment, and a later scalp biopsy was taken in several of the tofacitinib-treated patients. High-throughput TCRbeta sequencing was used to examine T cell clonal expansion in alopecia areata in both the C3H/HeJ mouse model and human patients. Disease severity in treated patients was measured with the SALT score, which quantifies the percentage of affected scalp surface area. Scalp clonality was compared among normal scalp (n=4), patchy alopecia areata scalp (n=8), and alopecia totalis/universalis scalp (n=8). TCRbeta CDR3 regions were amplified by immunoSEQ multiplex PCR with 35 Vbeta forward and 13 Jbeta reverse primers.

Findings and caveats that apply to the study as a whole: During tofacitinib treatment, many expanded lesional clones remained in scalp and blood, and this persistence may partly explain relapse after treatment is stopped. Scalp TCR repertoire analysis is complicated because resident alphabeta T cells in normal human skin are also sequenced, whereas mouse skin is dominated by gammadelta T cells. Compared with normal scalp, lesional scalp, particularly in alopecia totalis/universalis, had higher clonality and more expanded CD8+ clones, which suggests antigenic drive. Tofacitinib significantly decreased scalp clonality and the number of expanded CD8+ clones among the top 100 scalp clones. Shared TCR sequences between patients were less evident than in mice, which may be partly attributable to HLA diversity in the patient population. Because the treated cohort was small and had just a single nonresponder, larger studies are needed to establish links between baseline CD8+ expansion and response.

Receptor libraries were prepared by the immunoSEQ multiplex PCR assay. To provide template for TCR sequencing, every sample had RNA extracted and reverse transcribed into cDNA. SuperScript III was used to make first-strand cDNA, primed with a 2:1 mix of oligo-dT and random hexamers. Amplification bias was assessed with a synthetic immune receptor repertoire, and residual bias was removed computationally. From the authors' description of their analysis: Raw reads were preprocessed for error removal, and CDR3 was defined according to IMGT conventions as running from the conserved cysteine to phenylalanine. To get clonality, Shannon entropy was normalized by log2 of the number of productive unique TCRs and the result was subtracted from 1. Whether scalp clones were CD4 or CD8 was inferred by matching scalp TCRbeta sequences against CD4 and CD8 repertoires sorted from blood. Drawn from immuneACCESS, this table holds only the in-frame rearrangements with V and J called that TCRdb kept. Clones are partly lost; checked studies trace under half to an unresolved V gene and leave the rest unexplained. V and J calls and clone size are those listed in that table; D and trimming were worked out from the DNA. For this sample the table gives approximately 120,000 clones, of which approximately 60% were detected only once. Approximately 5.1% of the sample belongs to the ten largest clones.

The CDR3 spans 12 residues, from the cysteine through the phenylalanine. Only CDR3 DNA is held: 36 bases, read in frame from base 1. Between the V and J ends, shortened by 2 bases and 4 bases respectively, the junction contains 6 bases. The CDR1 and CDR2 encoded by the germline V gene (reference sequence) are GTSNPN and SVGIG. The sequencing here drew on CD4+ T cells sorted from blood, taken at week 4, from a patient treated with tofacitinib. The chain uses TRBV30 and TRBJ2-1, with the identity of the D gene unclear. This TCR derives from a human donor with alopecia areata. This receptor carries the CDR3 CAWSSVYNEQFF. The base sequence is TGTGCCTGGAGTTCCGTGTACAATGAGCAGTTCTTC. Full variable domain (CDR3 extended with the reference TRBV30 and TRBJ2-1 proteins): SQTIHQWPATLVQPVGSPLSLECTVEGTSNPNLYWYRQAAGRGLQLLFYSVGIGQISSEVPQNLSASRPQDRQFILSSKKLLLSDSGFYLCAWSSVYNEQFFGPGTRLTVL.